This T cell receptor (beta chain) was sequenced for a study of shared clonotypes between healthy human individuals. This clone was recorded a few times. Its antigen is undetermined. The identical CDR3 is also encoded by other nucleotide sequences in the sample. Findings of the study overall: When naive CD4 clonotypes were compared across several donors, 4% to 5.5% were shared. Researchers found naive subsets generally carried larger estimated richness than memory subsets.

Trimming removed 0 bases at V and 3 bases at J, with 7 bases between. Per germline, CDR1 SGDLS and CDR2 YYNGEE. The CDR3 is made up of 13 amino acids. The test was conducted at deep level. Profiling relied on immunoSEQ multiplex PCR, and the TCRdb table lists in-frame clones only, not all of them. The table shows a few million clones, with over 90% occurring only once. The source material was naive CD4+ T cells from PBMCs. Subset defined: CD45RA+ positively selected. This rearrangement joins TRBV9 to TRBJ2-7; D remains unclear. This clonotype was obtained from a man between 18 and 35 years old in good health. Some clones in this sample may be carry-over from other donors' samples. This chain's CDR3 is CASSVGPLYEQYF. The CDR3 DNA is TGTGCCAGCAGCGTAGGGCCCCTCTACGAGCAGTACTTC.